This TCR beta chain was documented in a study of blood T cell repertoires in COVID-19 (dated by TCRdb to the early 2020s). Study-wide context: Collaborator samples came from the United States, Italy and Spain and covered acute and convalescent phases of COVID-19. The prospective study material was composed of cDNA or gDNA derived from T cells, B-cell-depleted T cells, or PBMCs. Subjects who had been exposed to COVID-19, were actively infected with it, or had recovered from it provided the deeply sampled blood TCRbeta repertoires that made up the dataset. A freely available public database, intended as a resource for researchers studying the immune response to SARS-CoV-2, is where the repertoires were released. Samples were obtained from the ongoing ImmuneRACE study (first 160 participants) and from 1,200 or so subjects provided by 6 global collaborators. Nearly every sample came with metadata listing a de-identified subject ID, COVID-19 status, age in years and sex. HLA class I and class II types, where available, came from metadata supplied by the sample provider rather than from assay-based typing. Broader findings and caveats from the paper: The amount of clinical and demographic metadata varied by source and participant and was provided uncurated.

TCRbeta CDR3 regions were amplified from genomic DNA by means of the immunoSEQ Assay, a bias-controlled multiplex PCR. As for the original processing: Within the assay, amplification of reference gene primers was used to estimate how many nucleated cells each sample contained. To quantify the absolute abundance of each unique TCRbeta CDR3 rearrangement, sequence reads were collapsed and filtered. Productive Simpson clonality was computed per sample as the square root of Simpson's diversity index over productive rearrangements. TCRdb took over this immuneACCESS table, retaining in-frame rearrangements with V and J assigned. Such tables are incomplete; in checked studies, under half of the missing clones stem from an unresolved V gene, and the remainder is unexplained. The V and J calls and clone size are taken from that table; D and trimming were inferred from the DNA. Counted in this sample were a few hundred thousand clones; around nine tenths of them appeared once. The biggest ten clones account for about 11% of the sample.

About this clone itself: Its target antigen remains unknown. Base qualities are not provided; no much larger clone lies one nucleotide away.

Per the germline V gene, MNHEY is the CDR1 and SVGAGI is the CDR2. Deletion took 8 bases off V and 8 bases off J, with a span of 12 bases between the germline ends. The CDR3 measures 11 amino acids from cysteine to phenylalanine. CDR3 DNA only is kept here, 33 bases in frame from base 1. At one collaborating source in Seattle, patients were enrolled during active infection and were followed longitudinally through the course of disease. Collaborating institutions collected whole blood in K2EDTA tubes following their own protocols. For TCRbeta analysis, collaborator samples were shipped as frozen whole blood, as isolated PBMCs, or as DNA extracted from either sample type.

The sequence derives from a woman younger than 45 with COVID-19, enrolled during active disease. The rearrangement combines TRBV6-5 with TRBJ1-2; 5 matching bases give a weak D call of TRBD1. Source material: peripheral blood. For the CDR3, the sequence is CASSMGGGYTF. The DNA reads as follows: TGTGCCAGCTCTATGGGGGGGGGCTACACCTTC.